This is a list of T cell receptor beta chains from one sample in a study of cytomegalovirus exposure and HLA in healthy donors. Profiling relied on immunoSEQ multiplex PCR, and the TCRdb table lists in-frame clones only, not all of them. Reported are some 130,000 clones; the ten largest clones contain approximately 1.9%. Material for sequencing was PBMCs. The source is an older woman in good health and CMV-seronegative. CDR3s include the opening cysteine and the closing phenylalanine or tryptophan. The order of the fields is V gene, D gene, J gene, CDR3 DNA, CDR3 protein. D genes are given only for firm matches.

TRBV5-1	TRBD1	TRBJ1-4	TGCGCCAGCAGCCAGACAGGGGGAACTAATGAAAAACTGTTTTTT	CASSQTGGTNEKLFF
TRBV10-1	.	TRBJ2-7	TGCGCCAGCAGTGCGGGACACCCTCCCTACGAGCAGTACTTC	CASSAGHPPYEQYF
TRBV6-4	.	TRBJ1-1	TGTGCCAGCAGAAGGACTTGGAACACTGAAGCTTTCTTT	CASRRTWNTEAFF
TRBV11-2	.	TRBJ1-5	TGTGCCAGCAGCTCGGAGGGTAATCAGCCCCAGCATTTT	CASSSEGNQPQHF
TRBV10-3	TRBD2	TRBJ2-2	TGTGCCATCAGCCAAACCACTAGCGGGCTAGGCACCGGGGAGCTGTTTTTT	CAISQTTSGLGTGELFF
TRBV7-6	TRBD1	TRBJ1-1	TGTGCCAGCAGCTTGGGACAGAGCATGAACACTGAAGCTTTCTTT	CASSLGQSMNTEAFF
TRBV5-1	TRBD1	TRBJ2-5	TGCGCCAGCAGCGAGGGCAGGGGGCGAGAGACCCAGTACTTC	CASSEGRGRETQYF
TRBV7-9	.	TRBJ1-4	TGTGCCAGCAGCTTAGCGTTCCGGTTAGATAATGAAAAACTGTTTTTT	CASSLAFRLDNEKLFF
TRBV7-2	.	TRBJ2-7	TGTGCCAGCAGCTTAGCACTGAACTACGAGCAGTACTTC	CASSLALNYEQYF
TRBV28	TRBD1	TRBJ1-5	TGTGCCAGCAGTTCCCCTTCTGACAGGGGCAATCAGCCCCAGCATTTT	CASSSPSDRGNQPQHF
TRBV28	.	TRBJ2-1	TGTGCCAGTTTGGAGTCCTCGTTGGTCGATGAGCAGTTCTTC	CASLESSLVDEQFF
TRBV2	TRBD1	TRBJ2-1	TGTGCCAGCAGGTATTACAGGGGAAATGAGCAGTTCTTC	CASRYYRGNEQFF
TRBV9	TRBD1	TRBJ2-7	TGTGCCAGCAGCGCTTCGGACAGGGCGACCTACGAGCAGTACTTC	CASSASDRATYEQYF
TRBV5-1	TRBD1	TRBJ1-2	TGCGCCGGCAGCTCCGGGGACAGGGCCTATGGCTACACCTTC	CAGSSGDRAYGYTF
TRBV5-1	.	TRBJ2-6	TGCGCCAGCAGCTTGTCTAACTCTGGGGCCAACGTCCTGACTTTC	CASSLSNSGANVLTF
TRBV7-9	.	TRBJ2-1	TGTGCCAGCAGCTTATCGGCGGGCAACAATGAGCAGTTCTTC	CASSLSAGNNEQFF
TRBV7-9	TRBD2	TRBJ2-1	TGTGCCAGCAGGGGCGGGGGGATTGATGAGCAGTTCTTC	CASRGGGIDEQFF
TRBV19	TRBD1	TRBJ1-6	TGTGCCAGTAGTCCGGACAGGGACTCACCCCTCCACTTT	CASSPDRDSPLHF
TRBV4-1	.	TRBJ1-2	TGCGCCAGCAGCCGCCTAGGTACTTCGGAAAAATATGGCTACACCTTC	CASSRLGTSEKYGYTF
TRBV5-1	.	TRBJ2-5	TGCGCCAGCAGCTTGGCGGGGGGCTCCAGGGGGACCCAGTACTTC	CASSLAGGSRGTQYF
TRBV27	TRBD1	TRBJ2-7	TGTGCCAGCAGTCACCGGGACAGTTACGAGCAGTACTTC	CASSHRDSYEQYF
TRBV15	.	TRBJ2-5	TGTGCCACCAGCAGAGATCCAGGGCGGGAGACCCAGTACTTC	CATSRDPGRETQYF
TRBV27	.	TRBJ2-1	TGTGCCAGCAGTTTATCAGGCGCTATTAGGGGAAGGGGTGAGCAGTTCTTC	CASSLSGAIRGRGEQFF
TRBV6-1	.	TRBJ1-5	TGTGCCAGCAGTGAAGGCAGGGGAAGGCGGCAGCCCCAGCATTTT	CASSEGRGRRQPQHF
TRBV7-9	TRBD1	TRBJ1-5	TGTGCCAGCAGCTTAGGGGGGACAGGGGGCTACAATCAGCCCCAGCATTTT	CASSLGGTGGYNQPQHF
TRBV5-5	TRBD1	TRBJ1-5	TGTGCCAGCAGCTTCGACAGGGGGCAAGGTCAGCCCCAGCATTTT	CASSFDRGQGQPQHF
TRBV4-2	TRBD2	TRBJ2-7	TGTGCCAGCAGCCAAGATTGGAATAGCGGGAGTTACGAGCAGTACTTC	CASSQDWNSGSYEQYF
TRBV5-4	TRBD1	TRBJ1-2	TGTGCCAGCAGCTTGGCTAGGGAGGACAGGGGAGGCTACACCTTC	CASSLAREDRGGYTF
TRBV5-6	.	TRBJ2-3	TGTGCCAGCACAGACGAGAGGGGGACTAATACGCAGTATTTT	CASTDERGTNTQYF
TRBV6-1	.	TRBJ1-2	TGTGCCGGCTCTAAACAGTGGGACTATGGCTACACCTTC	CAGSKQWDYGYTF
TRBV4-2	.	TRBJ1-3	TGTGCCAGCAGCACCCACCTAGGGGCAGGCGAAAACACCATATATTTT	CASSTHLGAGENTIYF
TRBV9	.	TRBJ2-1	TGTGCCAGCAGCGTAGGGGCTAACTCCTACAATGAGCAGTTCTTC	CASSVGANSYNEQFF
TRBV5-1	.	TRBJ1-2	TGCGCCAGCACGGGAAGTAACTATGGCTACACCTTC	CASTGSNYGYTF
TRBV10-2	TRBD1	TRBJ2-7	TGCGCCAGCAGACAGGACAGGGGTTGGTCCTACGAGCAGTACTTC	CASRQDRGWSYEQYF
TRBV2	TRBD1	TRBJ2-7	TGTGCCAGCAGTAGACACAGGGGGCCCTTACCTTACGAGCAGTACTTC	CASSRHRGPLPYEQYF
TRBV10-1	.	TRBJ1-5	TGCGCCAGCAGTGCCCGGGTTGGTCAGCCCCAGCATTTT	CASSARVGQPQHF
TRBV25-1	.	TRBJ2-6	TGTGCCAGCAGTCCCCCGCAGCAGGGTGTGGCCAACGTCCTGACTTTC	CASSPPQQGVANVLTF
TRBV6-4	TRBD2	TRBJ2-7	TGTGCCAGCAGTGTCTCCGGGACTAGGATCTCCGAGCAGTACTTC	CASSVSGTRISEQYF
TRBV4-2	.	TRBJ2-2	TGTGCCAGCAGCCAAGAGGGGGGGCGCACCGGGGAGCTGTTTTTT	CASSQEGGRTGELFF
TRBV9	.	TRBJ2-7	TGTGCCAGCAGCGCCGACGCAGACGGGGGCTACGAGCAGTACTTC	CASSADADGGYEQYF
TRBV29-1	.	TRBJ1-1	TGCAGCGTTTTAGGGGGAAACACTGAAGCTTTCTTT	CSVLGGNTEAFF
TRBV10-3	.	TRBJ1-1	TGTGCCATCAGCGGTTCGGGGAACACTGAAGCTTTCTTT	CAISGSGNTEAFF